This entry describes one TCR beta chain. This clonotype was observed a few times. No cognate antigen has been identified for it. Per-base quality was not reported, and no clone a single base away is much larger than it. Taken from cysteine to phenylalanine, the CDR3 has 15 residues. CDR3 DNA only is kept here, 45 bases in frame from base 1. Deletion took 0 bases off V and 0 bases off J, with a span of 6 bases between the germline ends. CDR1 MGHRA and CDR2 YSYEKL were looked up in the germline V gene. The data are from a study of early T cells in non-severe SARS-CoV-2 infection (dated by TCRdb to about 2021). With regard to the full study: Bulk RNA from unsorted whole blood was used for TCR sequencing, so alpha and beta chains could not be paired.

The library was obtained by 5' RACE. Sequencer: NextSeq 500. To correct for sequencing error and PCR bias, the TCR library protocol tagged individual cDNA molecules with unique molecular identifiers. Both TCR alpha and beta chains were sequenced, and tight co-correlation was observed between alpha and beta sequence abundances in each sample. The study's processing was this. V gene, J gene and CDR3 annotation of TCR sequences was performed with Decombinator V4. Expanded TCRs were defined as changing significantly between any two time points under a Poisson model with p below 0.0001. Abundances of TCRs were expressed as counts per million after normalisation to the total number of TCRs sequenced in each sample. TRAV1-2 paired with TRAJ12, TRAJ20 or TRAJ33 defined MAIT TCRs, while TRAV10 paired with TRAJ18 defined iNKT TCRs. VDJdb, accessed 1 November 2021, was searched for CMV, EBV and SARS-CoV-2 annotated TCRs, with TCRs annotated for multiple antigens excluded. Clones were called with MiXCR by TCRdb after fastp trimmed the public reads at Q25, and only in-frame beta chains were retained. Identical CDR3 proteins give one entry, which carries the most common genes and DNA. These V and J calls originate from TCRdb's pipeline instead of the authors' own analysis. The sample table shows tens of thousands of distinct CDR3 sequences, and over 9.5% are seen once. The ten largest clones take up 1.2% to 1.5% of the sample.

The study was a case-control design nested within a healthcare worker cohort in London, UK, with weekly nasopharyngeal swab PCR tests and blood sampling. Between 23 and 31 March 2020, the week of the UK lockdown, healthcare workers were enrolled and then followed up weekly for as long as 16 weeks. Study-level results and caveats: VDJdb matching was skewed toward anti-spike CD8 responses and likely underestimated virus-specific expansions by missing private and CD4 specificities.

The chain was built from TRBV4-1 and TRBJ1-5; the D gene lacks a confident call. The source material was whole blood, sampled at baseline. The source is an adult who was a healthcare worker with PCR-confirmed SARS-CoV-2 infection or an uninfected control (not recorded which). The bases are TGCGCCAGCAGCCAAGATTGGGTTAGCAATCAGCCCCAGCATTTT. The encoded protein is CASSQDWVSNQPQHF.